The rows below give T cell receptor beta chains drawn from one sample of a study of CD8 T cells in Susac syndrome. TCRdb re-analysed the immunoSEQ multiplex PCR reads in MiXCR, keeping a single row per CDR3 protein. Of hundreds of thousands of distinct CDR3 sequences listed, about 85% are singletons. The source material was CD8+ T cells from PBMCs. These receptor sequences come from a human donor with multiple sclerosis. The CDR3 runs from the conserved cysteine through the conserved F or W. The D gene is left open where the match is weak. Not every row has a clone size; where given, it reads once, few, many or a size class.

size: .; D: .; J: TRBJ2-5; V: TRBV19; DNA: TGTGCCAGTAGTATAGTGGCAGGGCGGGAGACCCAGTACTTC; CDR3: CASSIVAGRETQYF
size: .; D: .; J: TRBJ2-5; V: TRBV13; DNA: TGTGCCAGCAGCTTATCATTTCGGGGGCAAGAGACCCAGTACTTC; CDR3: CASSLSFRGQETQYF
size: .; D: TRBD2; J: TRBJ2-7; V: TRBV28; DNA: TGTGCCAGCAGTTATGGAACCGGGACTAGCGGTTCTTCTGGCTCCTACGAGCAGTACTTC; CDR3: CASSYGTGTSGSSGSYEQYF
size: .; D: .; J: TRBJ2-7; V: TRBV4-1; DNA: TGCGCCAACAACAGACTTACAGGTGGCAAGCAGTACTTC; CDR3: CANNRLTGGKQYF
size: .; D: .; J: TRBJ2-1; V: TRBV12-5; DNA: TGTGCTAGTGGTTTAATGTACAATGAGCAGTTCTTC; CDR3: CASGLMYNEQFF
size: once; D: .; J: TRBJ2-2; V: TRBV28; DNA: TGTGCCAGCAGTTTTCCTGCGGGAATAACCGGGGAGCTGTTTTTT; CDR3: CASSFPAGITGELFF
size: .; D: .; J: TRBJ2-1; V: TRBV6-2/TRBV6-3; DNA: TGTGCCAGCAACCCGGACTGGAGGCCTTACAATGAGCAGTTCTTC; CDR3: CASNPDWRPYNEQFF
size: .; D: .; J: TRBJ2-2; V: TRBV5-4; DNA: TGTGCCAGCAGCTTTGTTTTGCGGACTTTTAAGATCACCGGGGAGCTGTTTTTT; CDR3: CASSFVLRTFKITGELFF
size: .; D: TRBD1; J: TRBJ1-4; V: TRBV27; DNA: TGTGCCAGCAGTTTATCGGGGACAGATGAAAAACTGTTTTTT; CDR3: CASSLSGTDEKLFF
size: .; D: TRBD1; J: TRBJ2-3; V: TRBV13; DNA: TGTGCCAGCAGCTCGGACAGGGGAGTCACAGATACGCAGTATTTT; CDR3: CASSSDRGVTDTQYF
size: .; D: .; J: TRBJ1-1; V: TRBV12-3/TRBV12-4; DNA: TGTGCCAGCAGTTATTTCAGGTTGGGTGCTGAAGCTTTCTTT; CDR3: CASSYFRLGAEAFF
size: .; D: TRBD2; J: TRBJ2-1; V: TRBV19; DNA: TGTGCCAGTAGTATGGGCGGGAGTTACAATGAGCAGTTCTTC; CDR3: CASSMGGSYNEQFF
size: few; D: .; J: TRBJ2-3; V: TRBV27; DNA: TGTGCCAGCAGTCAGCTACTAGCAGATACGCAGTATTTT; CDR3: CASSQLLADTQYF
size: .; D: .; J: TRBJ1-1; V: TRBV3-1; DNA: TGTGCCAGCAGCCAAGACAGGGACAAAGCTTTCTTT; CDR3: CASSQDRDKAFF
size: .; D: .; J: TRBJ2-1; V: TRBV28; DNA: TGTGCCAGCAGTTTTCTAGCGCACAATGAGCAGTTCTTC; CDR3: CASSFLAHNEQFF
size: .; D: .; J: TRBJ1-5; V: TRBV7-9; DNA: TGTGCCAGCAGCTTCGACTCATATAGCAATCAGCCCCAGCATTTT; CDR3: CASSFDSYSNQPQHF
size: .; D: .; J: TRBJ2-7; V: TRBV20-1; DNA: TGCAGTGCTAGAGTCCTTAGAACTAGCCGCGCCTACGAGCAGTACTTC; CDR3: CSARVLRTSRAYEQYF
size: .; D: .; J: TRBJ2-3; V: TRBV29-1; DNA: TGCAGCGTTGAAGCTTACGGAACAGCGAGCACAGATACGCAGTATTTT; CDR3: CSVEAYGTASTDTQYF
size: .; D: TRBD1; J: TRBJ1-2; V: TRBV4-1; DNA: TGCGCCAGCAGCATCCGGGACAGGGGAGGCTATGGCTACACCTTC; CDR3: CASSIRDRGGYGYTF
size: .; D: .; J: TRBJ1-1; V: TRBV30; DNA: TGTGCCTGGCTTGGGGCTGAAGCTTTCTTT; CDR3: CAWLGAEAFF
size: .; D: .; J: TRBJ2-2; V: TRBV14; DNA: .; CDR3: CASRPTRRAGELFF
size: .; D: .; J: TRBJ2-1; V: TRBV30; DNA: TGTGCCTGGACCCGGGGAAATTTGGAGCAGTTCTTC; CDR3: CAWTRGNLEQFF
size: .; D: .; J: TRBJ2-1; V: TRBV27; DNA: TGTGCCAGCCAAAGGGGACGGCTACTTTACAATGAGCAGTTCTTC; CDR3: CASQRGRLLYNEQFF
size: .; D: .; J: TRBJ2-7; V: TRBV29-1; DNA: TGCAGCGCAACAACCGGCAACGAGCAGTACTTC; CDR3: CSATTGNEQYF
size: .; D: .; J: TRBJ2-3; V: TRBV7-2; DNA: TGTGCCAGCAGCATCCTAGTTGCCCACACAGATACGCAGTATTTT; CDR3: CASSILVAHTDTQYF
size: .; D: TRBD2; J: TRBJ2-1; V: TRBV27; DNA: TGTGCCAGCAGTGATAGCGGGAGCTCCTACAATGAGCAGTTCTTC; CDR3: CASSDSGSSYNEQFF
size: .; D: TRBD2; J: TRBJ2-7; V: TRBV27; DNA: TGTGCCAGCAGTTGGACTAGCGGGAGCCACGAGCAGTACTTC; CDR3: CASSWTSGSHEQYF
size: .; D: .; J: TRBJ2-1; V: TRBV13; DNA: TGTGCCTGCGGATACAATGAGCAGTTCTTC; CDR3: CACGYNEQFF
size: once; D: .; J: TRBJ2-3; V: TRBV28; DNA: TGTGCCAGCAGTTTTACCCTGGGGGACGCAGATACGCAGTATTTT; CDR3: CASSFTLGDADTQYF
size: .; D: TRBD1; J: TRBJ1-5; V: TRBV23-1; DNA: TGCGCCAGCAGCCGCCCCGGACAGGGCGGTAATCAGCCCCAGCATTTT; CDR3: CASSRPGQGGNQPQHF
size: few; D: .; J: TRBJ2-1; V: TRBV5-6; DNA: TGTGCCAGCAGTTTCCGGGGCCGCAATGAGCAGTTCTTC; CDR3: CASSFRGRNEQFF
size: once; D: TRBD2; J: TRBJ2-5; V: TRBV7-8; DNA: TGTGCCAGCAGCCCGAGGGCGGGACTAGGTGGGACCCAGTACTTC; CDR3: CASSPRAGLGGTQYF
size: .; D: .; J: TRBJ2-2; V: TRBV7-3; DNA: TGTGCCAGCAGCTTAACGTTCGCAGGTCCCGGGACCGGGGAGCTGTTTTTT; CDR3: CASSLTFAGPGTGELFF
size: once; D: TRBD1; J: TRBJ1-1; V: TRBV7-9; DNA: TGTGCCAGCAACAAGGGGACAGGGGCTCTCCGGGAAGCTTTCTTT; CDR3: CASNKGTGALREAFF
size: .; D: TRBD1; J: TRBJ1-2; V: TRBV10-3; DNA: TGTGCCATCGGGGGACAGGTCCATGGCTACACCTTC; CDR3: CAIGGQVHGYTF